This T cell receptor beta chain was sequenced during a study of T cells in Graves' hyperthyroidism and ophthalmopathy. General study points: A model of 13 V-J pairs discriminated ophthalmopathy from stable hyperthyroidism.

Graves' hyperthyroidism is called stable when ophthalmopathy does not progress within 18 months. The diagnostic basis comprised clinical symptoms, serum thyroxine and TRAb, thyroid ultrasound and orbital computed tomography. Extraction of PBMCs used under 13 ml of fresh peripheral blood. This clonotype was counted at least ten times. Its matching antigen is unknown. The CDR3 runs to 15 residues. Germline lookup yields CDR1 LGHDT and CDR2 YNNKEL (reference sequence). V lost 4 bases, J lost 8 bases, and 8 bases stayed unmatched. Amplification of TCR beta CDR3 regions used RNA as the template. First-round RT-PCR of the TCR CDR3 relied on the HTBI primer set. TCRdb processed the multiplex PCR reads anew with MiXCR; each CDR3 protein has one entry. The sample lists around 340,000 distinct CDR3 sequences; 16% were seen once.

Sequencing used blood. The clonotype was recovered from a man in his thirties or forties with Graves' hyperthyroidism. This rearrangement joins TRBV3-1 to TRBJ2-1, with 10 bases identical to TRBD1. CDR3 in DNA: TGTGCCAGCAGCCGTGCTATCGGACAGGGGGATGAGCAGTTCTTC. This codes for CASSRAIGQGDEQFF.